These 10 T cell receptor beta chains were all obtained from the same sample, sequenced in a study of cytomegalovirus exposure and HLA in healthy donors. 60 Vbeta and 13 Jbeta primers were used in PCR. Method: immunoSEQ multiplex PCR; TCRdb's copy keeps in-frame clones and lacks some. The profile covers around 280,000 clones, with around 90% appearing a single time and roughly 2.3% taken by the ten largest. The specimen sequenced was PBMCs. These receptors were taken from a young woman in good health and CMV-seronegative.

The chain combines TRBV1 with TRBJ2-7; TRBD2, the table's D call, lacks a check against the DNA. TRBV1 is described as a pseudogene. There are 13 residues in the CDR3. For the CDR3, the DNA is TGCACCAGCAGCCAACTCCGGTACTACGAGCAGTACTTC. It translates to CTSSQLRYYEQYF.

The V gene is TRBV10-3, the J gene TRBJ1-2, with TRBD1 matching over 8 bases. Germline V gives CDR1 ENHRY, CDR2 SYGVKD. Trimming at V came to 10 bases and at J to 7 bases, leaving 11 bases not matched to a gene. This CDR3 has 13 amino acids. CDR3 amino acids: CATTWTGSGGYTF. CDR3 bases: TGTGCCACCACATGGACAGGGTCTGGTGGCTACACCTTC.

The chain links TRBV27 to TRBJ1-5, with a tentative D call TRBD1 (6 bases). Germline CDR1 reads MNHEY; CDR2 reads SMNVEV (reference sequence). The CDR3 sequence is 13 residues long. Trimming stripped 6 bases from V and 7 bases from J, with 13 bases between. The CDR3 DNA reads TGTGCCAGCAGACAGGGTAGAGGGCAGCCCCAGCATTTT. It specifies CASRQGRGQPQHF.

Details on this clone: At one boundary the junction diverges from the germline segment, which might be a read error. This chain connects TRBV7-9 to TRBJ1-2, with TRBD1 matching over 10 bases. The CDR3 loop spans 15 amino acids. The germline gives CDR1 SEHNR, CDR2 FQNEAQ (reference sequence). The CDR3 region is CSSSLKGTGVFGYTF. Written as DNA, the CDR3 is TGTTCCAGCAGCCTCAAAGGGACAGGGGTGTTTGGCTACACCTTC.

V usage is TRBV5-6 and J usage is TRBJ2-7, with D perhaps matching TRBD2 (6 bases). Looked up from germline, CDR1 is SGHDT and CDR2 is YYEEEE. This CDR3 spans 14 amino acids. The V and J ends lost 3 bases and 0 bases respectively, with 10 bases between them. The CDR3 loop reads CASSWGTLSYEQYF. CDR3 DNA sequence: TGTGCCAGCAGCTGGGGGACTCTCTCCTACGAGCAGTACTTC.

The chain couples TRBV6-6 to TRBJ2-2; the match to TRBD2 covers 9 bases. With V trimmed by 7 bases and J by 5 bases, 11 bases remained unmatched. There are 16 residues in the CDR3. Germline values: CDR1 MNHNY, CDR2 SVGAGI (reference sequence). The CDR3 DNA reads TGTGCCAGCACCAACGGCCTCAGCGGGGGGACCGGGGAGCTGTTTTTT. Its protein is CASTNGLSGGTGELFF.

The J gene is TRBJ1-1, the V gene TRBV6-5, with 7 bases fitting TRBD1. Germline V gives CDR1 MNHEY, CDR2 SVGAGI. This CDR3 region has 13 residues. The V segment lost 6 bases and the J segment 8 bases; nucleotides outside the gene matches: 9. The DNA for the CDR3 is TGTGCCAGCAGGAAGACAGGGAGGAGAGAAGCTTTCTTT. Encoded protein: CASRKTGRREAFF.

The chain links TRBV5-1 to TRBJ1-1; D not resolved. The CDR3 is 13 residues long. In germline, CDR1 is SGHRS, CDR2 YFSETQ. Trimming shortened V by 1 base and J by 5 bases, and 9 bases separated the two germline ends. The CDR3 sequence: CASSLPEGTEAFF. DNA of the CDR3: TGCGCCAGCAGCTTGCCAGAGGGAACTGAAGCTTTCTTT.

V gene TRBV14 combines with J gene TRBJ1-1, with D maybe TRBD1 (5 bases). Looked up from germline, CDR1 is SGHDN and CDR2 is FVKESK. The CDR3 runs to 15 residues. V lost 5 bases and J 2 bases, leaving 15 bases between the germline ends. The CDR3 coding sequence is TGTGCCAGCAGCTTCACGGGGGGGGTCAACACTGAAGCTTTCTTT. It encodes CASSFTGGVNTEAFF.

V is TRBV20-1 and J is TRBJ1-1; D possibly corresponds to TRBD1 (5 bases). CDR3 size: 11 residues. Germline V gene sequence: CDR1 DFQATT, CDR2 SNEGSKA (reference sequence). V lost 4 bases to trimming and J lost 9 bases, with 12 bases between them. Here the CDR3 reads CSANRQTQAFF. CDR3 nucleotides: TGCAGTGCTAACCGACAGACCCAAGCTTTCTTT.